One and the same sample provided the 13 T cell receptor beta chains below, sequenced in a study of immune heterogeneity within non-small cell lung tumors. The template for each sample was roughly 610 ng of genomic DNA, which had been extracted from bulk tumor tissue. Several biopsies were spaced far apart within each primary tumor and obtained as surgery took place. The cohort was untreated, with newly diagnosed non-small cell lung cancer undergoing curative surgery. With 32 V and 13 J primers, multiplex PCR amplified the TCR beta CDR3. TCRdb re-analysed the multiplex PCR reads in MiXCR, keeping a single row per CDR3 protein. Altogether more than 3,000 distinct CDR3 sequences are present, roughly 45% being singletons, with the ten largest covering around 52%. The sample consisted of lung tumor tissue. The origin of the receptors is a man between 60 and 75 years old with non-small cell lung cancer.

The J gene is TRBJ2-7, the V gene TRBV27; D gene uncertain. Germline loops: CDR1 MNHEY, CDR2 SMNVEV (reference sequence). The CDR3 totals 15 residues. Between the trimmed V and J ends, which lost 6 bases and 1 base, there was a span of 16 bases. The CDR3 here is CASSSIGMGSYEQYF. CDR3 DNA: TGTGCCAGCAGCTCAATTGGGATGGGGTCCTACGAGCAGTACTTC.

The table lists this clonotype with a few counts. V and J are TRBV14 and TRBJ1-1; D gene unclear. The CDR3 length is 15 residues. Trimming removed 1 base at V and 5 bases at J, with 14 bases between. From germline, CDR1 is SGHDN and CDR2 FVKESK. The CDR3 loop is CASSQVRRVGTEAFF. CDR3 coding DNA: TGTGCCAGCAGCCAAGTGAGAAGGGTAGGGACTGAAGCTTTCTTT.

This clonotype was counted only a few times. The CDR3 is CASSLVFPRGGRLYQETQYF. As DNA, the CDR3 is TGTGCCAGCAGTTTAGTTTTCCCGAGGGGCGGGAGGCTGTACCAAGAGACCCAGTACTTC. The J gene is TRBJ2-5, the V gene TRBV12-3 or TRBV12-4; 8 bases are a match to TRBD2. The CDR3 is 20 amino acids. Trimming at V came to 1 base and at J to 0 bases, leaving 16 bases not matched to a gene.

This clonotype ranks as medium-sized. The chain couples TRBV5-1 to TRBJ2-1; the D is unclear. The ends were cut back, 4 bases at V and 0 bases at J, with 8 bases in the middle. The germline V gene encodes CDR1 SGHRS and CDR2 YFSETQ. The CDR3 totals 14 residues. The DNA for the CDR3 is TGCGCCAGCAGCGAAAATCCCTCCTACAATGAGCAGTTCTTC. Its protein is CASSENPSYNEQFF.

Within the sample, this clonotype is medium-sized. The chain is built from TRBV13 and TRBJ1-5, with 9 nucleotides matching TRBD1. This CDR3 region has 15 residues. J was trimmed by 4 bases and V by 4 bases; bases with no gene match: 5. Germline lookup yields CDR1 PRHDT and CDR2 FYEKMQ (reference sequence). The CDR3 is CASSWGQGGNQPQHF. The DNA of the CDR3 is TGTGCCAGCAGCTGGGGACAGGGAGGAAATCAGCCCCAGCATTTT.

This clonotype is deemed medium-sized. The chain couples TRBV11-2 to TRBJ2-2, with D maybe TRBD1 (6 bases). CDR3 size: 16 residues. Germline loops: CDR1 SGHAT, CDR2 FQNNGV. The germline V and J ends were trimmed by 5 bases and 7 bases, with 20 bases remaining between them. CDR3 in amino acids: CASSQGSSQGVGELFF. The CDR3 region has the DNA TGTGCCAGCAGCCAGGGGTCTTCACAGGGAGTCGGGGAGCTGTTTTTT. Combining the CDR3 with reference TRBV11-2 and TRBJ2-2 gives the whole variable domain EAGVAQSPRYKIIEKRQSVAFWCNPISGHATLYWYQQILGQGPKLLIQFQNNGVVDDSQLPKDRFSAERLKGVDSTLKIQPAKLEDSAVYLCASSQGSSQGVGELFFGEGSRLTVL.

This clonotype counts as medium-sized (0.01 to 0.1%). The rearrangement uses TRBV7-9 and TRBJ1-4, with D maybe TRBD1 (5 bases). The germline CDR1 and CDR2 sequences are SEHNR and FQNEAQ (reference sequence). There are 14 residues in the CDR3. The V and J ends lost 5 bases and 4 bases respectively, with 11 bases between them. The CDR3: CASSKGHLNEKLFF. The CDR3 DNA reads as TGTGCCAGCAGCAAAGGACACCTTAATGAAAAACTGTTTTTT.

Relative to its sample, this clonotype is medium-sized (0.01 to 0.1%). The V and J genes are TRBV2 and TRBJ2-2; 11 bases line up with TRBD1. Germline V gene sequence: CDR1 SNHLY, CDR2 FYNNEI. Unmatched junction bases numbered 11, after V lost 6 bases and J lost 5 bases. The CDR3 sequence is 17 residues long. CDR3 nucleotides: TGTGCCAGCAGCAGAGTCAAGGGACAGGGGGTAACCGGGGAGCTGTTTTTT. The encoded protein is CASSRVKGQGVTGELFF.

The rearrangement joins TRBV5-1 to TRBJ2-1; D gene unclear. The CDR3 is made up of 15 amino acids. Germline V gene lookup returns CDR1 SGHRS and CDR2 YFSETQ. The V and J ends lost 0 bases and 7 bases respectively, with 14 bases between them. The CDR3 bases are TGCGCCAGCAGCTTGGAACTTACTCCATTAAATGAGCAGTTCTTC. Translating gives CASSLELTPLNEQFF.

By its share, this clonotype is medium-sized. The chain is built from TRBV5-1 and TRBJ2-5, with TRBD2 matching 14 bases. Germline-derived CDR1 and CDR2 are SGHRS and YFSETQ. This CDR3 has 16 residues. V was clipped by 4 bases and J by 4 bases; unmatched bases: 6. CDR3 DNA sequence: TGCGCCAGCAGCCCCAGACTAGCGGGAGGGCTAGAGACCCAGTACTTC. It codes for CASSPRLAGGLETQYF.

Judged by abundance, this clonotype is medium-sized. This chain joins TRBV20-1 and TRBJ2-3; a possible D gene is TRBD1 (5 bases). The length of the CDR3 is 15 residues. CDR1 is DFQATT and CDR2 is SNEGSKA in the germline V gene (reference sequence). Trimming took 0 bases from V and 2 from J, leaving 12 bases between them. In nucleotides, the CDR3 is TGCAGTGCTAGAGATGAAGACAGCCCCACAGATACGCAGTATTTT. Translated, it gives CSARDEDSPTDTQYF.

This clonotype is categorized as medium-sized. The J gene is TRBJ1-4, the V gene TRBV7-9; weak D call: TRBD1 (5 bases). The CDR3 is 13 residues long. The V end lost 5 bases, the J end lost 8 bases, and 12 bases lay between the germline ends. Germline CDR1 SEHNR, CDR2 FQNEAQ (reference sequence). The CDR3 is CASSPRGEEKLFF. In DNA form, the CDR3 reads TGTGCCAGCAGCCCGAGAGGGGAAGAAAAACTGTTTTTT.

With regard to this clonotype: This sequence may be a read error, since a much larger clone differs from it by one base. V usage is TRBV20-1 and J usage is TRBJ2-2; 8 positions agree with TRBD2. Germline CDR1 and CDR2: DFQATT and SNEGSKA (reference sequence). The CDR3 runs to 15 residues. This chain's CDR3 is CSSSIGGAGTGELFF. The CDR3 DNA sequence: TGCAGTTCTAGTATCGGGGGGGCGGGCACCGGGGAGCTGTTTTTT.